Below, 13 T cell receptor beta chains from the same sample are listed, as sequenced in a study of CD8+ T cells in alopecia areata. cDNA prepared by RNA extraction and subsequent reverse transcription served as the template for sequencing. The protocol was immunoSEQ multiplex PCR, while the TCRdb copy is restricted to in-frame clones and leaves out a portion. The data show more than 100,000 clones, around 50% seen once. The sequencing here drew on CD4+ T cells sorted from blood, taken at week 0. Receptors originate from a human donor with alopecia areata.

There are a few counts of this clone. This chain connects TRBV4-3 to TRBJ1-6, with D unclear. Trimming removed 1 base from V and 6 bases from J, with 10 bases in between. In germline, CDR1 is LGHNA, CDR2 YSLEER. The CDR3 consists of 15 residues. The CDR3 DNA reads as TGCGCCAGCAGCCAAGCCTCAGGTCCTAATTCACCCCTCCACTTT. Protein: CASSQASGPNSPLHF.

CDR3 coding DNA: TGTGCCAGCAGCTTAGCGGGAGGGCCTTGGAATGAGCAGTTCTTC. This gives the protein CASSLAGGPWNEQFF. This chain links TRBV7-2 with TRBJ2-1, with TRBD2 identical over 7 bases. The CDR3 contains 15 residues. With 0 bases clipped from V and 7 bases from J, the junction kept 6 bases outside the gene matches. Per germline, CDR1 SGHTA and CDR2 FQGNSA.

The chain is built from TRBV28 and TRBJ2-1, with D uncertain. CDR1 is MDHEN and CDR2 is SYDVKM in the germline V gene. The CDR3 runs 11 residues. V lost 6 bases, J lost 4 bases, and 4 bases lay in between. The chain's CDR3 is CASSQYNEQFF. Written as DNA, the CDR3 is TGTGCCAGCAGCCAGTACAATGAGCAGTTCTTC.

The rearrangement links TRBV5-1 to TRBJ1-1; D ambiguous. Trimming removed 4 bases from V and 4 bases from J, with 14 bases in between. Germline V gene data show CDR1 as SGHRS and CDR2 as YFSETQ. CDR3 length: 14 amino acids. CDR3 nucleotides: TGCGCCAGCAGCCTCCCCGGGGAAGGCACTGAAGCTTTCTTT. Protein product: CASSLPGEGTEAFF.

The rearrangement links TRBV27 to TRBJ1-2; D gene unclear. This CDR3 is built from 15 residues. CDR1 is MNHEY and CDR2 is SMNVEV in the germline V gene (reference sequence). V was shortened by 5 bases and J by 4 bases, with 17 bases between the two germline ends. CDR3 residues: CASSGVGGTLYGYTF. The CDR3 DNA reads TGTGCCAGCAGTGGGGTAGGAGGAACCCTCTATGGCTACACCTTC.

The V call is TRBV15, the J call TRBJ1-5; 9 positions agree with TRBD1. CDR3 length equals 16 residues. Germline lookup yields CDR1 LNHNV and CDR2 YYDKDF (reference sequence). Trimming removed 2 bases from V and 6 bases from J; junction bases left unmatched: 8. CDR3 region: CATSRLLQGASQPQHF. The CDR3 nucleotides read TGTGCCACCAGCAGATTATTACAGGGGGCAAGTCAGCCCCAGCATTTT.

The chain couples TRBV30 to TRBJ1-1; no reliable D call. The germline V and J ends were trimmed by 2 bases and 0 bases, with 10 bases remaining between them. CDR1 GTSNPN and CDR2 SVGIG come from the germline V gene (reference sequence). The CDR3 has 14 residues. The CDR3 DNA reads TGTGCCTGGAGTCGGATCGGATTGAACACTGAAGCTTTCTTT. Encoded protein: CAWSRIGLNTEAFF.

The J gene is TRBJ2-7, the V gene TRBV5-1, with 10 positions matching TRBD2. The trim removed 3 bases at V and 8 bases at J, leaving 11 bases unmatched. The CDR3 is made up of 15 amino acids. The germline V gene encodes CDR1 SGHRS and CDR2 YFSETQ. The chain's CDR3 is CASSSQTASGGKQYF. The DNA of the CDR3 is TGCGCCAGCAGCTCGCAGACGGCTAGCGGGGGCAAGCAGTACTTC.

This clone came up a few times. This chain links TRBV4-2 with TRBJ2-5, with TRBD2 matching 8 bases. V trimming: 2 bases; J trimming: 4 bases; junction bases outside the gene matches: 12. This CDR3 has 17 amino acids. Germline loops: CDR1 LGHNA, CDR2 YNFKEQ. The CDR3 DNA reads TGTGCCAGCAGCCAAATAGGGGTTGCGGGGGGTTCAGAGACCCAGTACTTC. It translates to CASSQIGVAGGSETQYF.

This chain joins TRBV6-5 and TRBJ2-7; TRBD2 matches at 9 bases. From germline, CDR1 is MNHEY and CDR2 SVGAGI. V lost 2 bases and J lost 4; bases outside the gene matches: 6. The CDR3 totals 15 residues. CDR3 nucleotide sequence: TGTGCCAGCAGTTACCATGGCGCGGGAGGGTACGAGCAGTACTTC. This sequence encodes CASSYHGAGGYEQYF.

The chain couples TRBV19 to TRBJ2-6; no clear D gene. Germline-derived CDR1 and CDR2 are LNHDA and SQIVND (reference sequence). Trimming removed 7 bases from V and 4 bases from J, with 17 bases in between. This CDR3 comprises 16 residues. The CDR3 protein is CASMVVKGSGANVLTF. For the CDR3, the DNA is TGTGCCAGTATGGTCGTGAAGGGTTCGGGGGCCAACGTCCTGACTTTC.

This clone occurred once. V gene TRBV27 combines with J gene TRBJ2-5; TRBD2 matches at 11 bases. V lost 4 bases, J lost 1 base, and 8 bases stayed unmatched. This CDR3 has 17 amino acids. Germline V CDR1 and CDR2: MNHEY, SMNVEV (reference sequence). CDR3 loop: CASSSLAGARFQETQYF. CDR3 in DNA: TGTGCCAGCAGTTCACTAGCGGGGGCCCGCTTCCAAGAGACCCAGTACTTC.

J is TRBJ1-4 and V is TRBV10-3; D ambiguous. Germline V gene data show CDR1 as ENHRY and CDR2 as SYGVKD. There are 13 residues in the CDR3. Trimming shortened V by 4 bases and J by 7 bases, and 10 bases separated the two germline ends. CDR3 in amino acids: CAISGAAGEKLFF. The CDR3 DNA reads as TGTGCCATCAGTGGGGCGGCAGGTGAAAAACTGTTTTTT.